What follows is one T cell receptor beta chain and its context. There is no known antigen for this receptor. These data originate in a study of cytomegalovirus exposure and HLA in healthy donors listed by TCRdb under 2017. For the study in its entirety: An earlier analysis of approximately 590 of the donors reported 276 Gb of sequence data and more than 90 million unique TCR beta sequences from 150 million to 200 million T cells. A separate validation cohort of approximately 130 different subjects was used in addition to the 666-subject first cohort. Across approximately 400 genotyped donors of the cohort, an average of about 200,000 unique TCR beta nucleotide sequences per donor were sequenced, and around 19% of those sequences were non-productive. HLA typing covered class I and class II loci at four-digit resolution. Genome-wide SNP genotypes for about 65% of the roughly 670 donors were used in a later genetic analysis, which treated that subset as a discovery cohort. Donor age, sex, ethnicity and CMV serostatus were compiled together with the repertoire data. The study was designed to test whether signatures of past pathogen exposure could be identified by cataloging public T cell receptors. To predict cytomegalovirus infection status, the study brought together high-throughput TCR immunosequencing, statistical association of individual TCRs with disease status, and machine learning. An early release that covered some 630 HLA-typed donors contained approximately 300 gigabases of sequencing data and about 93 million unique TCR sequences. Using immunosequencing, the study profiled T cell repertoires from around 670 subjects and related those repertoires to cytomegalovirus serostatus. Several DR-DQ haplotypes were treated as single units for association and clustering because of strong linkage in the cohort. The genetic ancestry cluster associated with self-reported Caucasian donors included over 80% of the roughly 400 genotyped donors. Every repertoire in the discovery cohort had been generated on one and the same sequencing platform. Typing coverage differed by locus: A, B, C, DRB1 and DQB1 were typed in roughly 620-640 donors, DQA1 in 500 to 550, DPA1 in 600 to 610, and DPB1 in roughly 470. A later analysis re-examined previously published TCR beta repertoires from about 700 donors and added high-resolution HLA genotyping to investigate patterns of TCR occurrence. In the later analysis, no new phenotypic data were used to find candidate immune exposures; instead, reliance was placed on TCR beta sequences and their occurrence across donors. To decide whether each TCR beta V gene segment behaved as functional or pseudogenic, an earlier analysis of 587 of the donors relied on high-throughput TCR beta sequencing.

General findings and caveats noted by the study authors: Because HLA typing was unavailable for some donors at each locus, only the typed subset was used in association tests. In a later genetic analysis, a missense DCLRE1C variant was associated with V-gene and J-gene trimming of TCR beta chains, and the association was replicated in an independent cohort. An earlier analysis of approximately 530 of the donors showed that most TCR beta V segments appeared in productive rearrangements either about 87% or about 30% of the time, which broadly matched IMGT annotations. According to a later analysis, most CMV-associated TCR beta chains appeared to be HLA-restricted, and the HLA associations seemed to be driven largely by CMV exposure. The authors suggested that the approach could potentially be extended to other disease states and immunological phenotypes. Linkage disequilibrium might explain the correlated functional status among segregating V segments, but an unknown experimental factor could not be ruled out. The only immune exposure information available for the cohort was CMV serostatus. When HLA alleles, especially DR and DQ, strongly co-occurred, attributing TCR associations to individual alleles was difficult. In a later analysis, some 17,000 TCR beta sequences were associated with specific HLA alleles at a false discovery rate of 0.05. The cohort was sequenced for TCR beta chains only, and without alpha or paired-chain data the features that could be detected were limited. Several of the top co-occurrence clusters appeared to be linked to parvovirus B19, influenza, CMV and Epstein-Barr virus, according to a later analysis. According to a later analysis, TCR association rates differed among HLA loci, with DRB1 alleles showing the most associated TCRs and HLA-C alleles showing the fewest. Presence/absence analyses assumed roughly uniform sequencing depth across donors, an assumption that may not hold. Because counts were too low, 15 to 20 rarely observed V segments, including chromosome 9 orphons, were excluded from the earlier analysis of fewer than 650 of the donors. Some IMGT-functional V segments, including TRBV6-2 and TRBV6-3, could not be distinguished by the 87-base-pair reads and were therefore excluded. Compared with the approximately 710-donor mean, donors in an Asian-associated ancestry cluster had fewer N-insertions in productive TCRs, according to a later genetic analysis. Most TCR sequences were seen in very few donors, while some public TCRs were found in many individuals. The classifier was reported to diagnose cytomegalovirus status with high specificity and sensitivity in both the original and validation cohorts. A later analysis found that HLA-associated TCR beta chains were more clonally expanded and had lower generation probabilities than equally common non-associated chains. The study gave a list of some 150 TCR beta chains associated with cytomegalovirus. A cluster of highly shared sequence variants was judged likely to represent a technical artifact of the sequencing pipeline. Three of the identified cytomegalovirus-associated TCR beta chains were confirmed in vitro to be specific for cytomegalovirus antigens. A further reported finding was that TCR beta sequences accurately predicted the HLA-A and HLA-B alleles for most subjects in the first cohort.

The library came from the immunoSEQ multiplex PCR assay. For the multiplex PCR, a mixture combining 60 forward primers for TCR Vbeta segments and 13 reverse primers for TCR Jbeta segments was used. The CDR3 region of rearranged TCR beta genes was amplified from genomic DNA with a multiplex PCR assay. The amplified TCR beta libraries were sequenced on the Illumina HiSeq System as 87-base-pair reads. The source study handled its data this way. Across the 700 or so repertoires, a later analysis counted 60 million to 90 million unique TCR beta chains, about 10 million of which were shared by at least two donors. A nearest-neighbor algorithm error-corrected the raw reads and collapsed the reads into unique sequences, merging closely related sequences to remove PCR and sequencing errors. Alignment of CDR3 sequences to IMGT reference sequences was used to assign V, D and J gene segments. Each retained sequence needed at least a six-nucleotide match to both a V gene segment and a J gene segment. Rearrangements were classified as productive when the CDR3 lacked stop codons and remained in frame with V and J, and all other rearrangements were classified as non-productive. CDR3 was defined according to IMGT convention as the region running from the second conserved V-encoded cysteine to the conserved J-encoded phenylalanine. The earlier analysis of roughly 590 of the donors excluded sequences that lacked an unambiguous match to a single V gene segment. An earlier analysis of several hundred of the donors called V segments functional above 56.7% productive rearrangements and segregating when the between-donor standard deviation exceeded 5%. A statistical classification framework was built to diagnose cytomegalovirus status from the catalog of TCR beta chain sequences. In a later analysis, TCR nucleotide sequences were compared against IMGT/GENE-DB human TR gene sequences so that V and J genes could be assigned. The TCRdist pipeline was used in a later analysis to assign CDR3 sequences and most-parsimonious VDJ recombination scenarios. In a later analysis, each TCR beta chain was defined by its CDR3 amino acid sequence together with its V-gene family, and reads without a unique V-gene family were excluded. As a way to deal with suspected cross-contamination and a sequencing artifact, a later analysis dropped approximately 570 nucleotide sequences that were highly shared and had low generation probability. In a later analysis, a clonal expansion index was calculated for each public chain from normalized within-repertoire ranks of inferred template counts. In a later analysis, generation probabilities were computed with a VDJ recombination model fitted to out-of-frame rearrangements, and the resulting probabilities were checked against IGoR. A later analysis scored TCR-TCR, TCR-HLA and TCR-CMV co-occurrence with hypergeometric tests, applying a repertoire-size bias correction to TCR pairs. A later analysis estimated false discovery rates by permuting HLA or CMV assignments 20 times. A later analysis grouped co-occurring TCRs with DBSCAN, adding TCRdist sequence similarity when clustering within HLA-allele-positive subsets. Repertoires with fewer than 30,000 or more than 120,000 public chains, plus five repertoires with anomalous nucleotide sharing, were excluded from co-occurrence clustering. In its TCRdb copy, this immuneACCESS table keeps in-frame sequences only and misses some clones. Where compared with another copy, unresolved V genes explain less than half of these, and the others have no known cause. The V and J calls and clone size were taken over from that table, and D and trimming were inferred from the DNA. The sample table records roughly 120,000 clones. 3.6% of the sample is in the top ten clones.

The cohort comprised some 700 healthy bone marrow donors. At the time of sampling, every cohort member was nominally healthy, though immune exposures that went unrecorded were likely present. The donor tested CMV seronegative and was one of the 352 seronegative cohort members. Each donor provided a peripheral blood sample, and peripheral blood mononuclear cells were used for TCR beta sequencing. The Qiagen DNeasy Blood Extraction Kit was used to extract genomic DNA from the blood cell samples. The CDR3 has 17 amino acids, counting the end cysteine and phenylalanine. Just CDR3 DNA is preserved here, 51 bases in frame from base 1. V is shortened by 0 bases, J by 2 bases, and the region joining them spans 16 bases. The germline V gene specifies SGHVS as CDR1 and FNYEAQ as CDR2.

The TCR was taken from a man between 18 and 29 years old in good health and CMV-seronegative. In this chain, TRBV7-6 is recombined with TRBJ2-5; the D gene cannot be named for sure. The sequenced material came from PBMCs. Here the CDR3 is given as CASSLAEISYKQETQYF. The DNA sequence is given as TGTGCCAGCAGCTTAGCCGAGATTTCCTATAAACAAGAGACCCAGTACTTC.